A selection of T cell receptor beta chains follows, all from one sample in a study of identical twins. TCRdb independently ran MiXCR on the 5' RACE reads; one entry per CDR3 protein. The table records about 300,000 distinct CDR3 sequences, around an eighth of them present only once. This sample also belongs to another study, concerning yellow fever vaccine responses in identical twins.

The specimen was CD8+ T cells sorted from blood. These receptors were taken from a woman under 30 in good health. Each CDR3 is given with its conserved first and last residue. Each record gives: V gene, D gene, J gene, CDR3 protein. The D gene is left open where the match is weak.

>TRBV12-5|TRBD1|TRBJ2-5
CASGQDRDSQETQYF
>TRBV4-1|TRBD2|TRBJ2-5
CASSPGHSSAGGIGETQYF
>TRBV24-1|NA|TRBJ1-2
CATSDQSRYYGYTF
>TRBV27|NA|TRBJ2-1
CASSLSRGREQFF
>TRBV3-1|TRBD1|TRBJ1-2
CASSQDRRLDREVYGYTF
>TRBV29-1|NA|TRBJ2-4
CSVDRGNIQYF
>TRBV27|TRBD2|TRBJ2-2
CASSVISGENTGELFF
>TRBV20-1|TRBD2|TRBJ2-3
CSAGHLLAGDTDTQYF
>TRBV20-1|NA|TRBJ2-1
CSASSSEQFF
>TRBV4-1|NA|TRBJ2-2
CASSQDRGEAGELFF
>TRBV13|NA|TRBJ2-7
CASSLGTVPLEQYF
>TRBV7-9|TRBD2|TRBJ2-1
CASSLGTSANSYNEQFF
>TRBV5-1|NA|TRBJ2-7
CASKLDYSYEQYF
>TRBV3-1|TRBD1|TRBJ2-1
CASSQPNRDRHNEQFF
>TRBV27|NA|TRBJ2-2
CASSPFPDRTNTGELFF
>TRBV7-9|NA|TRBJ1-1
CASSFKKGTGRDTEAFF
>TRBV7-2|NA|TRBJ1-1
CASRPVSGANTEAFF
>TRBV12-3/TRBV12-4|NA|TRBJ2-7
CASSFSPGEEQYF
>TRBV10-3|TRBD2|TRBJ2-3
CAIGTTNRGTDTQYF
>TRBV11-1|NA|TRBJ2-3
CASSFGQPDPLDF
>TRBV27|NA|TRBJ2-2
CASSLTGPPNTGELFF
>TRBV20-1|NA|TRBJ1-5
CSARPRNQPQHF
>TRBV20-1|TRBD1|TRBJ1-5
CSARDDRGGQPQHF
>TRBV7-2|TRBD2|TRBJ2-2
CASNKGLARNTGELFF
>TRBV15|NA|TRBJ2-2
CATSRYIQNTGELFF
>TRBV7-9|NA|TRBJ2-1
CASSFMGNEQFF
>TRBV12-3/TRBV12-4|NA|TRBJ1-5
CASSDRRGADQPQHF
>TRBV28|TRBD1|TRBJ2-7
CASGATGGTYEQYF
>TRBV27|TRBD2|TRBJ2-3
CASSLLTSGGLSTDTQYF
>TRBV20-1|TRBD2|TRBJ2-1
CSGERGRNEQFF
>TRBV15|NA|TRBJ2-1
CATSRGSQGKYNEQFF
>TRBV6-2/TRBV6-3|NA|TRBJ2-1
CASSYSGSGYFNEQFF
>TRBV20-1|TRBD1|TRBJ2-7
CSARTGNSYEQYF
>TRBV12-3/TRBV12-4|NA|TRBJ2-1
CASSLGIEERYNEQFF
>TRBV6-1|TRBD2|TRBJ2-3
CASSPSAGGGDTQYF
>TRBV12-3/TRBV12-4|NA|TRBJ2-2
CASRPIKTGNTGELFF
>TRBV27|NA|TRBJ1-6
CASSQRGGVTSPLHF
>TRBV3-1|NA|TRBJ2-7
CASSQDIYGRFPYEQYF
>TRBV6-1|TRBD1|TRBJ2-1
CASSLGQGEGSEQFF
>TRBV12-3/TRBV12-4|NA|TRBJ2-1
CASSWGRGRGHEQFF
>TRBV7-9|NA|TRBJ2-1
CASSLAGNHLNEQFF
>TRBV13|TRBD2|TRBJ2-1
CASSSGGFENNEQFF
>TRBV12-3/TRBV12-4|TRBD2|TRBJ2-1
CASSSWLAVYNEQFF
>TRBV7-6|NA|TRBJ1-3
CASSWAGVAGNTIYF
>TRBV12-3/TRBV12-4|NA|TRBJ2-1
CASSPPGWGAIYNEQFF
>TRBV11-2|NA|TRBJ2-3
CASSLEAPSDTQYF
>TRBV2|TRBD2|TRBJ2-1
CASRDGLAATLEQFF
>TRBV25-1|NA|TRBJ2-2
CASSPIRGVSVLAERNTGELFF
>TRBV28|NA|TRBJ2-1
CASSWVPGQENEQFF
>TRBV20-1|TRBD1|TRBJ1-6
CSATGGNSPLHF
>TRBV20-1|NA|TRBJ2-3
CSAGTSFSDTQYF
>TRBV5-4|TRBD2|TRBJ2-3
CASSYGLAGGRRNTDTQYF
>TRBV3-1|TRBD1|TRBJ2-2
CASTASGTGVFSGELFF
>TRBV12-3/TRBV12-4|NA|TRBJ1-4
CASSLVREKLFF
>TRBV9|TRBD2|TRBJ2-1
CASSIVGGSVHEQFF
>TRBV6-5|NA|TRBJ2-5
CASSYGAVQETQYF
>TRBV6-5|NA|TRBJ1-5
CASSSRGFNQPQHF
>TRBV4-2|NA|TRBJ1-6
CASSQGWTAEHLLHF
>TRBV7-6|TRBD2|TRBJ2-1
CASSSTGTSGRRGEQFF
>TRBV6-2/TRBV6-3|NA|TRBJ1-5
CASSYSIPLGQPQHF